This TCR beta chain was profiled in a study of graft-versus-host responses after intestinal transplantation. At the level of the study: Isolated intestinal, liver-intestinal, or multivisceral transplants had been given to the recipients. Every recipient underwent anti-thymocyte globulin induction, then tacrolimus and steroids for 2 to 3 years.

The CDR3 has 16 amino acids. Germline V gives CDR1 MGHRA, CDR2 YSYEKL. V shed 0 bases and J 2 bases; nucleotides not matched to a gene: 3. Study outcomes and limitations: Early post-transplant HvG declines were associated with peak circulating GvH clone levels. Patients with graft-donor T cell macrochimerism had high graft-versus-host to host-versus-graft clonal ratios in allografts.

About this clone: The antigen remains unidentified.

Data came from immunoSEQ multiplex PCR; TCRdb stores just in-frame clones and leaves some out. Here the sample spans about 35,000 clones, 93% being singletons. The sample was unstimulated CD8+ T cells sorted from spleen or lymph node cells, taken before transplant. This clonotype was sampled from a human donor who was the organ donor for an intestinal transplant. The V gene is TRBV4-1, the J gene TRBJ2-2; TRBD1 agrees at 7 bases. The CDR3 DNA reads as TGCGCCAGCAGCCAAGAAGGGACAGTAAACACCGGGGAGCTGTTTTTT. This gives the protein CASSQEGTVNTGELFF.